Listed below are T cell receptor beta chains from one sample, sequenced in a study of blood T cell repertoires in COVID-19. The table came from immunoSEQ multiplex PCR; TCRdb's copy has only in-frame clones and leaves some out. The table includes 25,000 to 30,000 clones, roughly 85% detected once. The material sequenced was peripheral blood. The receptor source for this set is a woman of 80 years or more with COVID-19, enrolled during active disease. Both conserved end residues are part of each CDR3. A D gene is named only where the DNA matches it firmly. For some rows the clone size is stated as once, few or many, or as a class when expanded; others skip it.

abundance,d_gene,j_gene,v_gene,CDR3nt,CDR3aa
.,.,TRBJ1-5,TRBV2,TGTGCCAGCAGTGACAGGGTTGGTAATCAGCCCCAGCATTTT,CASSDRVGNQPQHF
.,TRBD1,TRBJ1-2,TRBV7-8,TGTGCCAGCAGCGTTCTCCGACAGGGAGTTTCGACTGGCTACACCTTC,CASSVLRQGVSTGYTF
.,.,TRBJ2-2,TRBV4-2,TGTGCCAGCAGCCAAGACGGGACCGGGGAGCTGTTTTTT,CASSQDGTGELFF
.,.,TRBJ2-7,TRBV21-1,TGTGCCAGCAGCAAAGAGAAGGCGGGGGCCTCCTACGAGCAGTACTTC,CASSKEKAGASYEQYF
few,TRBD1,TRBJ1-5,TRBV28,TGTGCCAGCAGGACCGGGACAGGGTTGGCAGGGGGGAGCAATCAGCCCCAGCATTTT,CASRTGTGLAGGSNQPQHF
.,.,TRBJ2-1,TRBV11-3,TGTGCCAGCAGCTTAACTTCAGGTGGGAATGAGCAGTTCTTC,CASSLTSGGNEQFF
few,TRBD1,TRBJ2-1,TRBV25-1,TGTGCCAGCACCGGCCGGGGACAGTTCCGGATTAATGAGCAGTTCTTC,CASTGRGQFRINEQFF
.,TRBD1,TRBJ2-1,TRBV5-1,TGCGCCAGCAGCGTTGGTTCGGGACAGGGTGGGAATGAGCAGTTCTTC,CASSVGSGQGGNEQFF
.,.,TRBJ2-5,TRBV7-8,TGTGCCAGCACCCCGGGGTTCCAAGAGACCCAGTACTTC,CASTPGFQETQYF
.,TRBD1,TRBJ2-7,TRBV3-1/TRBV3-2,TGTGCCAGCAGCCAGAGGACAGGGGTGGCCTACGAGCAGTACTTC,CASSQRTGVAYEQYF
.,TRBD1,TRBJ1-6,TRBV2,TGTGCCAGCAGACTCCGGGACAGGGGTAATTCACCCCTCCACTTT,CASRLRDRGNSPLHF
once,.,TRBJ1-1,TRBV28,TGTGCCAGCAATCCGCCGGGGAAGAACACTGAAGCTTTCTTT,CASNPPGKNTEAFF
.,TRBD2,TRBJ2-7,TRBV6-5,TGTGCCAGCAGGACCCCGACTAGCGGAGACTACGAGCAGTACTTC,CASRTPTSGDYEQYF
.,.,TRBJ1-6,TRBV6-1,TGTGCCAGCAGTGATGCGGCAGTTATCTATAATTCACCCCTCCACTTT,CASSDAAVIYNSPLHF
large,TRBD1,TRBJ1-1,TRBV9,TGTGCCAGCAGCGTAGGGGACAGGGGACGGGACACTGAAGCTTTCTTT,CASSVGDRGRDTEAFF
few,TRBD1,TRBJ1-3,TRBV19,TGTGCCAGTAGTGAACAGGGGCGAAACACCATATATTTT,CASSEQGRNTIYF
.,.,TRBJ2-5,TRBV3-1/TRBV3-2,TGTGCCAGCAGCTTCGGGATCCAAGAGACCCAGTACTTC,CASSFGIQETQYF
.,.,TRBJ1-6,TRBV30,TGTGCCTGGAGTGTCCGGGGTCCCAGGTCACCCCTCCACTTT,CAWSVRGPRSPLHF
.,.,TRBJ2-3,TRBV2,TGTGCCAGCAGTATCCCAGCGGAAGATACGCAGTATTTT,CASSIPAEDTQYF
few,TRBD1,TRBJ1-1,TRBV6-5,TGTGCCAGCAGATCGACAGGGCGGATCACTGAAGCTTTCTTT,CASRSTGRITEAFF
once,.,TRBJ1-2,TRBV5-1,TGCGCCAGCAGCTTCTCATCGGGTGCTTTTAACTATGGCTACACCTTC,CASSFSSGAFNYGYTF
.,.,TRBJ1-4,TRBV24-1,TGTGCCACCCGTGATTGGGAGAGGAATGAAAAACTGTTTTTT,CATRDWERNEKLFF
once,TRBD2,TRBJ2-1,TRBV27,TGTGCCAGCAGACTCGTGGGAGGGTACAATGAGCAGTTCTTC,CASRLVGGYNEQFF
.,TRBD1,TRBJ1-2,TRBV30,TGTGCCTGGAGTGCGTCAGGGGGCAGGTGGAGGGGCTACACCTTC,CAWSASGGRWRGYTF
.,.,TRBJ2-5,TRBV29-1,TGCAGCGTTGTGCGGGCAGAAGAGACCCAGTACTTC,CSVVRAEETQYF
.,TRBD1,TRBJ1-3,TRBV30,TGTGCCTGGAGTAAGGGGGCGTTGGATGGAAACACCATATATTTT,CAWSKGALDGNTIYF
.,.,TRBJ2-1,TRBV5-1,TGCGCCAGCAGCTTGGGAGTAAGTCCTCACAATGAGCAGTTCTTC,CASSLGVSPHNEQFF
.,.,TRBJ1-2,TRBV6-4,TGTGCCAGCAGTGTGGGGGGGAACTATGGCTACACCTTC,CASSVGGNYGYTF
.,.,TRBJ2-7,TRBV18,TGTGCCAGCTCACCGTTGGTGGCAGGTCCTCTTAACGAGCAGTACTTC,CASSPLVAGPLNEQYF
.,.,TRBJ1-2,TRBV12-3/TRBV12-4,TGTGCCAGCAGTTTACAGGGCGGCTATGGCTACACCTTC,CASSLQGGYGYTF
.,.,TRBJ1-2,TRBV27,TGTGCCAGCAGTCCCGGGGGGCGAGGTGGTGGCTACACCTTC,CASSPGGRGGGYTF
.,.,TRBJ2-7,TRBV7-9,TGTGCCAGCAGCTTGGGAGGCCGGGACGGAGCCTACGAGCAGTACTTC,CASSLGGRDGAYEQYF
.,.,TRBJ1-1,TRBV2,TGTGCCAGCAGTTCCACCCACGGCACTGAAGCTTTCTTT,CASSSTHGTEAFF
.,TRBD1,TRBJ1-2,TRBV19,TGTGCCAGTAGTCTGGGACAGGGGACCTATGGCTACACCTTC,CASSLGQGTYGYTF
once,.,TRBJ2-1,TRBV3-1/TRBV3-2,TGTGCCAGCAGCCACCGAACTAGCCATGAGCAGTTCTTC,CASSHRTSHEQFF
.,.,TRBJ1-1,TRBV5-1,TGCGCCAGCACCCCAGGGAACACTGAAGCTTTCTTT,CASTPGNTEAFF
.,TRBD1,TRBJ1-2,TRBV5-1,TGCGCCAGCAGCTTCGGGACAGGTGGCCCATTTGGCTACACCTTC,CASSFGTGGPFGYTF
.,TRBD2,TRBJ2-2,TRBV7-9,TGTGCCAGCAGCTTTGGGACTAGCGGGGTCATAACCGGGGAGCTGTTTTTT,CASSFGTSGVITGELFF
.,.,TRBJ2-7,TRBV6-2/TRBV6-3,TGTGCCAGCAGTAATCAGTTAGCGTTGAGCTCCTACGAGCAGTACTTC,CASSNQLALSSYEQYF
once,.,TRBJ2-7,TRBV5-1,TGCGCCAGCAGCTTGAGGGGGAACTACGAGCAGTACTTC,CASSLRGNYEQYF
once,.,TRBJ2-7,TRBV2,TGTGCCAGCACCGCGGGGCGGCGAGAGCAGTACTTC,CASTAGRREQYF
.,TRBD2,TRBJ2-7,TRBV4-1,TGCGCCAGCAGCAAGGAGGCTAGCGGGGGTCGACGGGAGCAGTACTTC,CASSKEASGGRREQYF